What follows describes a single T cell receptor beta chain. The data were obtained in a study of blood T cells in healthy people across ages. With a J-beta primer mix and a sample-barcoded 5' primer, a second PCR ran roughly 6 to 12 cycles. TCRdb reprocessed the 5' RACE reads with MiXCR, giving one entry per CDR3 protein. This repertoire shows approximately 810,000 distinct CDR3 sequences, 29% found once; its top ten account for roughly 17%. The CDR3 runs to 14 residues. Germline CDR1 is GTSNPN and CDR2 is SVGIG (reference sequence). Deletions cut 4 bases from V and 2 bases from J, with 13 bases between.

Sequencing was performed on blood. The rearrangement uses TRBV30 and TRBJ2-3, with a tentative D call TRBD2 (6 bases). The source is a woman aged 80 or over in good health. CDR3 nucleotide sequence: TGTGCCTGGACCGGGGGAGTATTCACAGATACGCAGTATTTT. It codes for CAWTGGVFTDTQYF.